Sequencing of this T cell receptor beta chain was carried out in a study of OX40 agonist ivuxolimab in advanced cancers. Study-wide context: Three patients got partial responses; one had hepatocellular carcinoma and two had cutaneous melanoma. Study-wide points: Relative to CD4+, CD8+ T cells held more expanded clones on average. Within 6 weeks, CD4+ and CD8+ blood T cells expanded clonally at 0.1 to 3.0 mg/kg. Antigen specificity was not determined for the expanded peripheral T cells.

Produced via immunoSEQ multiplex PCR; TCRdb's table is partial and in-frame only. The data contain 71,000 or so clones, approximately 90% of them seen just once; the ten biggest clones take up less than 1.1%. The CDR3 covers 15 residues. V lost 5 bases and J lost 4; bases outside the gene matches: 6. Germline-derived CDR1 and CDR2 are MNHEY and SMNVEV (reference sequence). Concerning this clone: Its antigen remains unknown.

The sequence was obtained from an adult with an advanced solid tumor such as melanoma, head and neck, liver or kidney cancer. The chain combines TRBV27 with TRBJ2-5, with 11 bases that match TRBD1. The specimen comprised CD4+ or CD8+ T cells sorted from blood, sampled in a trial of the OX40 agonist ivuxolimab. DNA of the CDR3: TGTGCCAGCAGTCCCCGGACAGGGGGCGGAGAGACCCAGTACTTC. Residues: CASSPRTGGGETQYF.